This record looks at one TCR beta chain sequence and its context. Antigen specificity is unknown. This specimen comes from a study of cytomegalovirus exposure and HLA in healthy donors. Findings of the study overall: Cytomegalovirus-associated status was assigned to some 160 TCR beta chains. Later work found most CMV-associated TCR beta chains apparently HLA-restricted. The CMV antigen specificity of a few CMV-associated chains was confirmed through in vitro analysis.

Amplification used 60 Vbeta primers and 13 Jbeta primers. Data came from immunoSEQ multiplex PCR; TCRdb stores just in-frame clones and leaves some out. The sample has about 55,000 clones; approximately 71% are singletons. CDR1 SGHVS and CDR2 FQNEAQ come from the germline V gene. This CDR3 has 16 amino acids. The germline V and J ends were trimmed by 5 bases and 6 bases, with 22 bases remaining between them. The TCR comes from a man aged 40-55 years in good health and CMV-seropositive. The rearrangement uses TRBV7-8 and TRBJ1-1; D not resolved. Sequences were obtained from PBMCs. CDR3 amino acids: CASSLSPRGENPEAFF. CDR3 bases: TGTGCCAGCAGCCTATCCCCCCGGGGTGAGAATCCTGAAGCTTTCTTT.